This TCR beta chain came from a study of blood T cells in healthy people across ages. As for the study in general: Template switching retrieved approximately one barcoded beta molecule for each two T cells. Study-wide results and limits: The lack of PBMC sorting stopped any conclusive naive versus antigen-experienced comparison.

Details on this clonotype: Its antigen remains unidentified.

Germline-derived CDR1 and CDR2 are MNHEY and SVGAGI. V lost 0 bases to trimming and J lost 9 bases, with 12 bases between them. CDR3 length: 14 residues. Primers used in a second PCR of about 6 to 12 cycles were a sample-barcoded 5' primer and a J-beta primer mix. One entry per CDR3 protein, called by TCRdb with MiXCR from the 5' RACE reads. The table includes about 1 million distinct CDR3 sequences, 45% detected once. This chain links TRBV6-5 with TRBJ2-1; D is possibly TRBD2 (5 bases). This receptor was obtained from a woman in her sixties or seventies in good health. What was sequenced was blood. This CDR3 reads CASSYSASGSEQFF. The CDR3 bases are TGTGCCAGCAGTTACTCTGCCTCGGGGTCTGAGCAGTTCTTC.